This TCR beta chain was profiled in a study of T cell repertoires in cytomegalovirus infection. About the research overall: Well-studied HLA-B-restricted CMV epitopes were used in the study alongside recently identified HLA-C-restricted ones. It can be stated that public TCR beta signatures indicated CMV infection as well as a matching HLA type.

Germline V gene sequence: CDR1 SGHNT, CDR2 YENEEA. The CDR3 runs 14 residues. Germline trimming cut 6 bases from V and 4 bases from J; bases unmatched to any gene: 8. Broader study findings: What dominated the ex vivo response were HLA-C-restricted CMV-specific TCR beta clonotypes. Based on cumulative public TCR beta family frequency, carriers of CMV plus the relevant HLA were identified.

TCRdb redid the calling of the reads with MiXCR, one entry per CDR3 protein. The table records approximately 590,000 distinct CDR3 sequences, under 45% of them present only once. This clonotype was detected only a few times. Its antigen is as yet unknown. Here the sequenced sample was cultured PBMCs, taken from culture after CMV antigen stimulation. This chain links TRBV11-3 with TRBJ1-1; 7 bases fit TRBD1. This TCR derives from a human donor in good health (CMV status not recorded). Some clones in this sample may be carry-over from other donors' samples. The CDR3 nucleotides read TGTGCCAGCAGTCCAAGGGGGCAGAGCACTGAAGCTTTCTTT. Protein sequence: CASSPRGQSTEAFF.